The 22 T cell receptor beta chains below were found in one sample sequenced in a study of T cell responses to AZD1222 COVID-19 vaccine. Method: immunoSEQ multiplex PCR; TCRdb's copy keeps in-frame clones and lacks some. The table shows about 91,000 clones, with roughly 84% occurring only once. The sequenced sample was peripheral blood, obtained on day 0 of AZD1222 vaccination. The receptors derive from an adult in good health.

This chain links TRBV5-5 with TRBJ1-2; D remains unclear. Looked up from germline, CDR1 is SGHKS and CDR2 is YYEKEE (reference sequence). The ends were cut back, 0 bases at V and 7 bases at J, with 7 bases in the middle. There are 12 residues in the CDR3. CDR3 sequence: CASSLALGGYTF. CDR3 coding DNA: TGTGCCAGCAGCTTGGCGTTAGGTGGCTACACCTTC.

The chain recombines TRBV5-1 with TRBJ1-1, with TRBD1 as a possible D gene (6 bases). Per germline, CDR1 SGHRS and CDR2 YFSETQ. This CDR3 has 12 amino acids. V lost 4 bases and J 7 bases, leaving 11 bases between the germline ends. In DNA, the CDR3 is TGCGCCAGCAGCCAGGACAGATATGAAGCTTTCTTT. Its protein product is CASSQDRYEAFF.

The V gene is TRBV10-3, the J gene TRBJ2-7, with 10 bases aligning to TRBD1. Per germline, CDR1 ENHRY and CDR2 SYGVKD. The CDR3 sequence is 13 residues long. V lost 8 bases and J lost 1; bases outside the gene matches: 2. CDR3 sequence (DNA): TGTGCCATCCAGGGACAGGGGTCCTACGAGCAGTACTTC. This translates into CAIQGQGSYEQYF.

This sequence joins TRBV28 and TRBJ2-5, with no clear D. The germline V and J ends were trimmed by 1 base and 0 bases, with 9 bases remaining between them. Per the germline V gene, CDR1 is MDHEN and CDR2 is SYDVKM. The CDR3 consists of 15 residues. DNA for the CDR3: TGTGCCAGCAGTTTATTCTACGGCAACCAAGAGACCCAGTACTTC. Protein sequence: CASSLFYGNQETQYF.

The gene calls are TRBV10-3 and TRBJ1-1, with 7 bases that match TRBD1. J lost 3 bases, V lost 2 bases, and 3 bases had no gene match. The CDR3 has 14 residues. Per the germline V gene, CDR1 is ENHRY and CDR2 is SYGVKD. The CDR3 region is CAISEGQVYTEAFF. The DNA of the CDR3 is TGTGCCATCAGTGAGGGACAGGTCTACACTGAAGCTTTCTTT.

This clone was seen a few times. V and J are TRBV7-9 and TRBJ2-1; 16 nucleotides agree with TRBD2. Germline CDR1 SEHNR, CDR2 FQNEAQ (reference sequence). CDR3 length: 18 amino acids. V gave up 5 bases and J gave up 9 bases; unmatched junction bases: 13. The CDR3 nucleotides read TGTGCCAGCAGCCATGGGACTAGCGGGGGGGCCCAGGGGTTTGAGCAGTTCTTC. Its translation is CASSHGTSGGAQGFEQFF.

V usage is TRBV19 and J usage is TRBJ2-1, with D unclear. V lost 6 bases to trimming and J lost 0 bases, with 12 bases between them. The CDR3 consists of 15 residues. Germline V gene lookup returns CDR1 LNHDA and CDR2 SQIVND (reference sequence). CDR3 coding DNA: TGTGCCAGTAGGTTCGATGAGAGCTCCTACAATGAGCAGTTCTTC. Translating gives CASRFDESSYNEQFF.

The chain is built from TRBV3-1 (or the pseudogene TRBV3-2) and TRBJ1-5, with D possibly being TRBD1 (6 bases). V dropped 0 bases and J dropped 6 bases, with 27 bases sitting between them. Germline loops: CDR1 LGHDT, CDR2 YNNKEL (reference sequence). This CDR3 spans 20 amino acids. The CDR3 DNA is TGTGCCAGCAGCCAAGATTGGTTTTGGCAGCAGGGGAGGTATGGTCAGCCCCAGCATTTT. Protein sequence: CASSQDWFWQQGRYGQPQHF.

The chain is built from TRBV2 and TRBJ1-5; the D is unclear. V was clipped by 2 bases and J by 4 bases, with 9 bases between them. The CDR3 is 14 residues long. The germline V gene encodes CDR1 SNHLY and CDR2 FYNNEI. CDR3 protein: CASSERVGNQPQHF. CDR3 DNA: TGTGCCAGCAGTGAAAGGGTGGGGAATCAGCCCCAGCATTTT. The full variable domain, completed using reference TRBV2 and TRBJ1-5, is EPEVTQTPSHQVTQMGQEVILRCVPISNHLYFYWYRQILGQKVEFLVSFYNNEISEKSEIFDDQFSVERPDGSNFTLKIRSTKLEDSAMYFCASSERVGNQPQHFGDGTRLSIL.

The CDR3 nucleotides read TGTGCCAGCAGCCAAGAGAGGACAGGGGTTAATGGCTACACCTTC. Translated: CASSQERTGVNGYTF. V is TRBV4-2 and J is TRBJ1-2; 9 nucleotides match TRBD1. Germline V gene lookup returns CDR1 LGHNA and CDR2 YNFKEQ. Trimming at V came to 0 bases and at J to 6 bases, leaving 5 bases not matched to a gene. This CDR3 region has 15 residues.

In this sample, this clone turned up once. The CDR3: CASSLPNYGYTF. CDR3 bases: TGTGCCAGCAGCTTACCTAACTATGGCTACACCTTC. The rearrangement links TRBV7-9 to TRBJ1-2; D is uncertain. The V end was cut by 2 bases, the J end by 0 bases, with 1 base between. Germline CDR1 and CDR2: SEHNR and FQNEAQ (reference sequence). The CDR3 is 12 amino acids.

The chain employs TRBV19 and TRBJ1-1; TRBD1 matches at 7 bases. The junction had 9 bases not matched to a gene; V was cut back by 5 bases and J by 3 bases. Per germline, CDR1 LNHDA and CDR2 SQIVND (reference sequence). CDR3 length equals 15 residues. The chain's CDR3 is CASSAHRGGDTEAFF. The CDR3 DNA is TGTGCCAGTAGTGCCCACAGGGGAGGGGACACTGAAGCTTTCTTT.

This rearrangement joins TRBV21-1 to TRBJ1-2; the tabulated D call, TRBD1, remains unverified against the DNA. TRBV21-1 is a recognized pseudogene. The CDR3 is 15 amino acids. Here the CDR3 reads CASSKFSGQNYGYTF. In DNA, the CDR3 is TGTGCCAGCAGCAAATTTTCCGGACAGAACTATGGCTACACCTTC.

The gene calls are TRBV6-5 and TRBJ2-7; 8 bases line up with TRBD2. Germline-derived CDR1 and CDR2 are MNHEY and SVGAGI. Unmatched junction bases numbered 9, after V lost 8 bases and J lost 6 bases. The CDR3 is made up of 13 amino acids. The CDR3 spells CASWLLAGGEQYF. As DNA, the CDR3 is TGTGCCAGCTGGCTTTTGGCGGGAGGCGAGCAGTACTTC.

This chain uses TRBV5-5 with TRBJ2-3, with a possible D match to TRBD2 (6 bases). The CDR3 is made up of 16 amino acids. With 4 bases removed from V and 2 bases from J, the gap between germline ends came to 17 bases. Germline V gene sequence: CDR1 SGHKS, CDR2 YYEKEE (reference sequence). CDR3 nucleotides: TGTGCCAGCAGCCCGGGGTCCGGGACTTACACAGATACGCAGTATTTT. Encoded protein: CASSPGSGTYTDTQYF.

Only a few counts were recorded for this clone. The J gene is TRBJ1-2, the V gene TRBV2; 8 bases match TRBD1. Germline V gene lookup returns CDR1 SNHLY and CDR2 FYNNEI. This CDR3 is 15 amino acids long. V was pared by 2 bases and J by 6 bases, with 8 bases of the junction left unmatched. DNA of the CDR3: TGTGCCAGCAGTGAATTTGGCAGGGGGCCCGATGGCTACACCTTC. The encoded protein is CASSEFGRGPDGYTF.

V gene TRBV28 combines with J gene TRBJ2-5; 8 positions match TRBD1. Trimming removed 4 bases from V and 4 bases from J; junction bases left unmatched: 5. Per the germline V gene, CDR1 is MDHEN and CDR2 is SYDVKM. This CDR3 is built from 14 residues. The CDR3 DNA follows: TGTGCCAGCAGTTACCCCGGACAGGGAGAGACCCAGTACTTC. Amino acids: CASSYPGQGETQYF.

The chain is built from TRBV9 and TRBJ1-2; the match to TRBD1 covers 7 bases. Germline lookup yields CDR1 SGDLS and CDR2 YYNGEE. V shed 1 base and J 7 bases; nucleotides not matched to a gene: 4. The CDR3 spans 13 residues. The CDR3 DNA reads TGTGCCAGCAGCGTACGACAGGGCTCTGGCTACACCTTC. Amino acids: CASSVRQGSGYTF.

The chain recombines TRBV5-3 with TRBJ2-2; no clear D gene. TRBV5-3 is reported as an ORF; its role is uncertain. The CDR3 totals 14 residues. The ends were cut back, 9 bases at V and 0 bases at J, with 12 bases in the middle. CDR3 nucleotides: TGTGCCACCGTACGGCAGACGAACACCGGGGAGCTGTTTTTT. It codes for CATVRQTNTGELFF.

On this clone itself: This sample also contains other DNA sequences that code for the same CDR3. The chain couples TRBV6-5 to TRBJ2-7; D might be TRBD2 (5 bases). Germline V gene lookup returns CDR1 MNHEY and CDR2 SVGAGI. This CDR3 contains 13 residues. The V end lost 6 bases, the J end lost 0 bases, and 9 bases lay between the germline ends. Written as DNA, the CDR3 is TGTGCCAGCAGGAGAGGGAGCTCCTACGAGCAGTACTTC. The encoded protein is CASRRGSSYEQYF.

The chain is built from TRBV24-1 and TRBJ2-1, with 11 bases that match TRBD2. CDR3 length: 13 residues. Germline V gene sequence: CDR1 KGHDR, CDR2 SFDVKD. V gave up 6 bases and J gave up 7 bases; unmatched junction bases: 1. The CDR3 region has the DNA TGTGCCACCAGTAGGACTAGCGGGAATGAGCAGTTCTTC. Its protein product is CATSRTSGNEQFF.

Only a few counts were recorded for this clone. This rearrangement joins TRBV19 to TRBJ1-2; TRBD1 aligns across 7 bases. There are 15 residues in the CDR3. Looked up from germline, CDR1 is LNHDA and CDR2 is SQIVND (reference sequence). V was pared by 5 bases and J by 7 bases, with 13 bases of the junction left unmatched. CDR3 region: CASSPSLRQGAGYTF. The CDR3 DNA reads TGTGCCAGTAGTCCATCCCTAAGACAGGGTGCTGGCTACACCTTC.